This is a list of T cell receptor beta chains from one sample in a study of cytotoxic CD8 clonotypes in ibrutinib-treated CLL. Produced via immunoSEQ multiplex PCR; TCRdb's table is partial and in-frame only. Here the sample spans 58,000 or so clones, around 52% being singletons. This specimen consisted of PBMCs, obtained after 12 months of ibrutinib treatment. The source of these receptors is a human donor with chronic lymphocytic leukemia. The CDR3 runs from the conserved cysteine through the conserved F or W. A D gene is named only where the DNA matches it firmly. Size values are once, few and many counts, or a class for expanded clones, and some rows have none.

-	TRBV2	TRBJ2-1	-	CASSPVGRGEPNNEQFF	TGTGCCAGCAGCCCGGTTGGGCGGGGAGAGCCCAACAATGAGCAGTTCTTC
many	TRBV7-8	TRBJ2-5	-	CASSSSRLQETQYF	TGTGCCAGCAGCTCTTCAAGATTACAAGAGACCCAGTACTTC
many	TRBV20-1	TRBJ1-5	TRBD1	CSAQGDQPQHF	TGCAGTGCCCAGGGGGATCAGCCCCAGCATTTT
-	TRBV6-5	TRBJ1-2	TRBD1	CASRPTGEDYGYTF	TGTGCCAGCAGGCCGACAGGGGAGGACTATGGCTACACCTTC
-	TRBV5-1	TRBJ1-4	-	CASSLDATNEKLFF	TGCGCCAGCAGCTTGGATGCAACTAATGAAAAACTGTTTTTT
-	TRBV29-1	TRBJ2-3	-	CSVVGVRGDTQYF	TGCAGCGTTGTAGGGGTCAGGGGAGATACGCAGTATTTT
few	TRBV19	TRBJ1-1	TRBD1	CASLPTGTGVRRTEAFF	TGTGCCAGTTTACCGACGGGGACAGGGGTGAGGCGCACTGAAGCTTTCTTT
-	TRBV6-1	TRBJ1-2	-	CASSEVAAENGYTF	TGTGCCAGCAGTGAAGTAGCGGCAGAAAATGGCTACACCTTC
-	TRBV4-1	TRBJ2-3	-	CASSQGLGTDTQYF	TGCGCCAGCAGCCAAGGTTTGGGCACAGATACGCAGTATTTT
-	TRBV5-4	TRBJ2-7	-	CASSFGASYEQYF	TGTGCCAGCAGCTTCGGGGCCTCCTACGAGCAGTACTTC
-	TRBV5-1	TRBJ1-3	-	CASSAGQAGNTIYF	TGCGCCAGCAGCGCGGGACAAGCTGGAAACACCATATATTTT
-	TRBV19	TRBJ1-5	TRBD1	CASTGQGGGQPQHF	TGTGCCAGTACCGGACAGGGAGGAGGTCAGCCCCAGCATTTT
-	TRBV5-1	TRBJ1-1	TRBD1	CASSPQGGNTEAFF	TGCGCCAGCAGCCCACAGGGGGGGAACACTGAAGCTTTCTTT
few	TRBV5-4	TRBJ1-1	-	CASSLSRGTEAFF	TGTGCCAGCAGCTTGAGCAGGGGCACTGAAGCTTTCTTT
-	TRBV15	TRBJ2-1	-	CATSRERASPGEQFF	TGTGCCACCAGCAGAGAACGGGCTAGTCCGGGTGAGCAGTTCTTC
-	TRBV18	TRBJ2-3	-	CASSPFGTTDTQYF	TGTGCCAGCTCACCTTTCGGTACCACAGATACGCAGTATTTT
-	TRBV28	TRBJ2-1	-	CASSFSYNEQFF	TGTGCCAGCAGTTTTTCCTACAATGAGCAGTTCTTC
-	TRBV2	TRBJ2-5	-	CASSTGSAGETQYF	TGTGCCAGCAGTACCGGGTCCGCGGGGGAGACCCAGTACTTC